The 9 T cell receptor beta chains reported below all come from one sample, sequenced in a study of blood T cell repertoires in COVID-19. Using immunoSEQ multiplex PCR, the repertoire was profiled, and TCRdb retains in-frame clones only, with some absent. In the table there are roughly 230,000 clones, under 85% of which are singletons. The sequencing sample was made of peripheral blood. These receptor sequences come from a human donor in a cohort sampled during active COVID-19.

The rearrangement joins TRBV13 to TRBJ1-5; D is perhaps TRBD1 (5 bases). The CDR3 is 14 amino acids. Germline values: CDR1 PRHDT, CDR2 FYEKMQ (reference sequence). Trimming shortened V by 0 bases and J by 7 bases, and 10 bases separated the two germline ends. The CDR3 sequence: CASSLGIGAQPQHF. In DNA form, the CDR3 reads TGTGCCAGCAGCTTAGGAATAGGGGCACAGCCCCAGCATTTT.

This chain joins TRBV24-1 and TRBJ1-4; 7 bases map to TRBD1. CDR1 is KGHDR, CDR2 SFDVKD, per germline. Losses at the gene ends were 11 bases for V and 2 bases for J; bases not matched to a gene: 1. This CDR3 region has 12 residues. The CDR3 nucleotides are TGTGCCAAAGGGGGCACTAATGAAAAACTGTTTTTT. It codes for CAKGGTNEKLFF.

The CDR3 region is CASSRNRDREYEQYF. The CDR3 DNA reads TGTGCCAGCAGTCGAAACCGGGACAGGGAGTACGAGCAGTACTTC. The chain uses TRBV6-5 and TRBJ2-7; 9 positions agree with TRBD1. V lost 5 bases to trimming and J lost 4 bases; unmatched junction nucleotides: 9. CDR3 length: 15 residues. CDR1 is MNHEY and CDR2 is SVGAGI in the germline V gene.

Only one count was recorded for this clone. The chain carries TRBV11-2 and TRBJ1-1; 7 nucleotides agree with TRBD1. V trimming: 4 bases; J trimming: 0 bases; junction bases outside the gene matches: 2. Looked up from germline, CDR1 is SGHAT and CDR2 is FQNNGV. CDR3 length: 14 residues. CDR3 bases: TGTGCCAGCAGCTGGGGACAGATGAACACTGAAGCTTTCTTT. Its translation is CASSWGQMNTEAFF.

This clone was counted a few times. The chain employs TRBV29-1 and TRBJ1-2; D not resolved. The CDR3 is made up of 11 amino acids. Germline CDR1 is SQVTM and CDR2 is ANQGSEA. Deletions cut 7 bases from V and 13 bases from J, with 19 bases between. For the CDR3, the DNA is TGCAGCGACACAAGCGGTTCAAGGCTCACCTTC. Translating gives CSDTSGSRLTF.

The genes are TRBV27 and TRBJ2-7, with D perhaps TRBD1 (5 bases). The CDR3 has 16 residues. Germline loops: CDR1 MNHEY, CDR2 SMNVEV (reference sequence). V gave up 3 bases and J gave up 0 bases, with 15 bases separating them. CDR3 sequence reads: CASSLTAGDSSYEQYF. Written as DNA, the CDR3 is TGTGCCAGCAGTTTGACGGCAGGCGACAGCTCCTACGAGCAGTACTTC.

This clone was recorded a few times. This chain connects TRBV10-3 to TRBJ1-1; weak D call: TRBD1 (6 bases). Germline V gene lookup returns CDR1 ENHRY and CDR2 SYGVKD. Trimming took 3 bases from V and 1 from J, leaving 9 bases between them. CDR3 length equals 14 residues. For the CDR3, the DNA is TGTGCCATCAGTGACCAACAGGGGAACACTGAAGCTTTCTTT. Translated: CAISDQQGNTEAFF.

This clone was recorded only once. V and J are TRBV7-9 and TRBJ2-1; possible D gene TRBD2, 6 bases. CDR3 length: 15 residues. Looked up from germline, CDR1 is SEHNR and CDR2 is FQNEAQ (reference sequence). The germline V and J ends were trimmed by 11 bases and 4 bases, with 21 bases remaining between them. CDR3 DNA: TGTGCCTCTCCCGGGGCTAGCGACACATACAATGAGCAGTTCTTC. It yields the protein CASPGASDTYNEQFF.

The J gene is TRBJ1-4, the V gene TRBV5-1; TRBD1 matches at 7 bases. Germline lookup yields CDR1 SGHRS and CDR2 YFSETQ. The CDR3 covers 15 residues. V lost 4 bases and J lost 3; bases outside the gene matches: 6. The CDR3 reads CASSTGVVANEKLFF. The CDR3 nucleotides read TGCGCCAGCAGCACAGGGGTCGTGGCTAATGAAAAACTGTTTTTT.